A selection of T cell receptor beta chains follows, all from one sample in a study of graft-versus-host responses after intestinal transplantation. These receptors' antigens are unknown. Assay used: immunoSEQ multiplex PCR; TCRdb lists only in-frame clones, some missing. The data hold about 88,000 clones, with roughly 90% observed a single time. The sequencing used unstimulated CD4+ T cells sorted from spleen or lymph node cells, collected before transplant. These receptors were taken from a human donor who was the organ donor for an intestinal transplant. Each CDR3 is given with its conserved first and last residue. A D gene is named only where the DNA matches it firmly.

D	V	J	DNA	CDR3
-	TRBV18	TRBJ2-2	TGTGCCAGCTCACCTCGGGACAGAGGTATCACCGGGGGGCTGTTTTTT	CASSPRDRGITGGLFF
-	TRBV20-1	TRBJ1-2	TGCAGTGCGCTCAGAGGGGGGGGGTTAACCTTC	CSALRGGGLTF
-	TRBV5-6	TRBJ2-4	TGTGCCAGCAGCTTGGCACAGGGCATCATTCAGTACTTC	CASSLAQGIIQYF
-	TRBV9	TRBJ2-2	TGTGCCAGCAGCGTAGGTCTCACCGGGGAGCTGTTTTTT	CASSVGLTGELFF
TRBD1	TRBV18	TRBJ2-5	TGTGCCAGCTCACCTACAGGGGTCCGAGAGACCCAGTACTTC	CASSPTGVRETQYF
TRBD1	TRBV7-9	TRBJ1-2	TGTGCCAGCAGCTTATCGAGAAGGGGGCTGGATGGCTACACCTTC	CASSLSRRGLDGYTF
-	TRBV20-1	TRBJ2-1	TGCAGTGCTAGCGTAGCCAATGAGCAGTTCTTC	CSASVANEQFF
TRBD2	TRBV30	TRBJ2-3	TGTGCCTGGAGTGTACGGAGAGCGGGAGGTCGAACAGATACGCAGTATTTT	CAWSVRRAGGRTDTQYF
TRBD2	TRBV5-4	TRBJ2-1	TGTGCCAGCAGCTTGGGGGGGGGTCCCTACAATGAGCAGTTCTTC	CASSLGGGPYNEQFF
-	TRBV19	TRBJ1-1	TGTGCCAGTAGTATAGGACGGGTAGCTGAAGCTTTCTTT	CASSIGRVAEAFF
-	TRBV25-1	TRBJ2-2	TGTGCCAGCGGAGAAGGGGTACCCGGGGAGCTGTTTTTT	CASGEGVPGELFF
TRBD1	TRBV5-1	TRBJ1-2	TGCGCCAGCAGCTGGCTAGACAGGGACTATGGCTACACCTTC	CASSWLDRDYGYTF
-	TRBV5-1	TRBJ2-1	TGCGCCAGCAGCCGAGAGGGCAATGAGCAGTTCTTC	CASSREGNEQFF
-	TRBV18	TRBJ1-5	TGTGCCAGCTCACCACCGGGGAGGGCGAATCAGCCCCAGCATTTT	CASSPPGRANQPQHF
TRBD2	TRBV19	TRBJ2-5	TGTGCCAGTAGTCGGTCGGGGGGGGCTACAGAGACCCAGTACTTC	CASSRSGGATETQYF
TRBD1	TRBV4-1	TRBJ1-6	TGCGCCAGCAGCCAAGATAGACAGGGGCCCCTCCACTTT	CASSQDRQGPLHF
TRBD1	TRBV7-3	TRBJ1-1	TGTGCCAGCAGTAGGACAGGGATGAACACTGAAGCTTTCTTT	CASSRTGMNTEAFF
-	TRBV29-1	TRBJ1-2	TGCAGCGGACGGACTACGAGCTATGGCTACACCTTC	CSGRTTSYGYTF
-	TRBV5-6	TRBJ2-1	TGTGCCAGCAGCCCACCCCGGGACATGAGGTACAATGAGCAGTTCTTC	CASSPPRDMRYNEQFF
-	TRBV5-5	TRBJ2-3	TGTGCCAGCAGCTACTTCCCGGACAGTCATGCAGATACGCAGTATTTT	CASSYFPDSHADTQYF
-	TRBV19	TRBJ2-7	TGTGCCAGTAGGAAACTGGCGGGGGACACCTACGAGCAGTACTTC	CASRKLAGDTYEQYF
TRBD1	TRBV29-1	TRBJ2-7	TGCAGCGTTGTTTTTATGACAGGGTTATACAACGAGCAGTACTTC	CSVVFMTGLYNEQYF